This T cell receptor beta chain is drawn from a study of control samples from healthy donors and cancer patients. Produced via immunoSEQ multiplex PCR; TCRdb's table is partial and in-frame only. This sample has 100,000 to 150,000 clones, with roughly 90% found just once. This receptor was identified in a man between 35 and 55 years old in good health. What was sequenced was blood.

CDR3 in amino acids: CASSLRDGTYNEQFF. Here the CDR3 DNA reads TGTGCCAGCAGTCTCCGGGACGGCACGTACAATGAGCAGTTCTTC. The chain uses TRBV6-5 and TRBJ2-1, with D possibly being TRBD1 or TRBD2 (5 bases each). The CDR3 is 15 residues long. Trimming took 5 bases from V and 4 from J, leaving 15 bases between them. CDR1 is MNHEY and CDR2 is SVGAGI in the germline V gene.